This T cell receptor (beta chain) was identified during a study of blood T cell repertoires in COVID-19. Study overall: Samples of COVID-19 (acute and convalescent) were obtained from the United States, Italy and Spain. Sources were T cells, B-cell-depleted T cells, or PBMCs; the material itself was cDNA or gDNA.

CDR1 is MNHEY, CDR2 SMNVEV, per germline (reference sequence). The CDR3 is 16 amino acids. J was trimmed by 5 bases and V by 6 bases; bases with no gene match: 11. Original data processing: Nucleated cell number was recorded as an estimate derived from reference gene primer amplification. TCRdb's table, derived via immunoSEQ multiplex PCR, lists solely in-frame clones and lacks some. That table supplies the V and J calls and clone size; D and trimming were determined from the DNA. The sample lists some 190,000 clones, about 88% seen once, with around 1.6% in the top ten. The sequenced sample consisted of peripheral blood. V usage is TRBV27 and J usage is TRBJ2-7; 12 nucleotides match TRBD2. The sequence came from a man aged 18 to 30 with active or convalescent COVID-19. In DNA, the CDR3 is TGTGCCAGCAGGGGGGCTAGCGGGAGGGCCGACGACGAGCAGTACTTC. Translation gives CASRGASGRADDEQYF.